A selection of T cell receptor beta chains follows, all from one sample in a study of T cells in Graves' hyperthyroidism and ophthalmopathy. TCRdb re-called the multiplex PCR reads with MiXCR, one entry per CDR3 protein. The table shows about 710,000 distinct CDR3 sequences, with roughly 15% occurring only once. The sample consisted of blood. These receptors were taken from a young man with Graves' hyperthyroidism. Each CDR3 is given with its conserved first and last residue. The D gene is left open where the match is weak. Clone size, where shown, is once, few, many, or a class for clones that have expanded.

TRBJ2-3,few,TRBV7-3,.,15,CASSLIGSTVGTQYF,TGTGCCAGCAGCTTAATCGGGTCGACAGTCGGTACGCAGTATTTT
TRBJ2-1,few,TRBV20-1,TRBD2,14,CSAGTSGGDNEQFF,TGCAGTGCTGGGACTAGCGGGGGGGACAATGAGCAGTTCTTC
TRBJ2-3,.,TRBV12-5,.,15,CASGNPRGSTDTQYF,TGTGCTAGTGGTAACCCTCGCGGTAGCACAGATACGCAGTATTTT
TRBJ2-1,.,TRBV9,.,17,CASSVERGTPSYNEQFF,TGTGCCAGCAGCGTAGAACGGGGGACGCCCTCCTACAATGAGCAGTTCTTC
TRBJ2-2,few,TRBV7-9,TRBD1,15,CASSLGATGAGELFF,TGTGCCAGCAGCTTAGGAGCTACAGGGGCCGGGGAGCTGTTTTTT
TRBJ2-1,few,TRBV19,.,15,CASSMGARSGNEQFF,TGTGCCAGTAGTATGGGGGCCCGCTCAGGGAATGAGCAGTTCTTC
TRBJ1-4,few,TRBV28,.,14,CASRTRFRMEKLFF,TGTGCCAGCAGAACCCGGTTTAGGATGGAAAAACTGTTTTTT
TRBJ2-7,few,TRBV12-3/TRBV12-4,.,14,CASSYREISYEQYF,TGTGCCAGCAGTTACAGGGAGATATCCTACGAGCAGTACTTC
TRBJ2-7,.,TRBV27,.,14,CASSHLGASYEQYF,TGTGCCAGCAGCCATCTGGGGGCCTCCTACGAGCAGTACTTC
TRBJ2-5,few,TRBV12-3/TRBV12-4,.,16,CASSGVSSSHQETRYF,TGTGCCAGCAGTGGGGTCTCGTCATCACATCAAGAGACCCGGTACTTC
TRBJ1-2,.,TRBV14,TRBD1,17,CASSQDLLPGGVYGYTF,TGTGCCAGCAGCCAGGACCTTTTACCAGGGGGCGTCTATGGCTACACCTTC